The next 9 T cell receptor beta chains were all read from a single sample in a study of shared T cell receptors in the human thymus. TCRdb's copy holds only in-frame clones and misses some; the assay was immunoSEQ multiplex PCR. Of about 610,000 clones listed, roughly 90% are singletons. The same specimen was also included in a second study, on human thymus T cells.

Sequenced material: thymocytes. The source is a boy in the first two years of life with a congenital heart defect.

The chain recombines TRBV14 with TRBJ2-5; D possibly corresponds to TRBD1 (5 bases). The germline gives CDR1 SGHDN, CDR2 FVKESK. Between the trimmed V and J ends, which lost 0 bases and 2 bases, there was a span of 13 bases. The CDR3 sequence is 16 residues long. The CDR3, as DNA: TGTGCCAGCAGCCAAGATCTCCAGCAGGGACAAGAGACCCAGTACTTC. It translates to CASSQDLQQGQETQYF.

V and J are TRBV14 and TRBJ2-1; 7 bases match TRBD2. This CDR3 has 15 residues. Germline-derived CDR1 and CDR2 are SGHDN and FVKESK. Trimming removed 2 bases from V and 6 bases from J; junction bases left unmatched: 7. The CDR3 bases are TGTGCCAGCAGCCAACTGCGGGAGCGAAGCAATGAGCAGTTCTTC. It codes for CASSQLRERSNEQFF.

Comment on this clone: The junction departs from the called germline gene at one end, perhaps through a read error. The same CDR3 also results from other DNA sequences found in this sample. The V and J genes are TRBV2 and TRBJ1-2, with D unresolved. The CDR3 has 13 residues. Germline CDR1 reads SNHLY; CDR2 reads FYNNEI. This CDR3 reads CASSDGGSYGYTF. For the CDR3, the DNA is TGTGCCAGCAGTGATGGCGGAAGCTATGGTTACACCTTC.

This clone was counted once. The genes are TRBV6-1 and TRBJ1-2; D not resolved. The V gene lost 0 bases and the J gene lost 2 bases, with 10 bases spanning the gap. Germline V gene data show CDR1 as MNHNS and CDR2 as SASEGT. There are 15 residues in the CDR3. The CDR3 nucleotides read TGTGCCAGCAGTGAAGCTTCGGCGGGGAACTATGGCTACACCTTC. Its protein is CASSEASAGNYGYTF.

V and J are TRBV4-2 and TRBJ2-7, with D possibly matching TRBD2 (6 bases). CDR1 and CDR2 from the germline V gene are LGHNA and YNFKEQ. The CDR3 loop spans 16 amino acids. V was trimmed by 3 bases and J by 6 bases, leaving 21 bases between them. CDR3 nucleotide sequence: TGTGCCAGCAGCCACAGGCGGGAAAACCCTTTTCGCGAGCAGTACTTC. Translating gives CASSHRRENPFREQYF.

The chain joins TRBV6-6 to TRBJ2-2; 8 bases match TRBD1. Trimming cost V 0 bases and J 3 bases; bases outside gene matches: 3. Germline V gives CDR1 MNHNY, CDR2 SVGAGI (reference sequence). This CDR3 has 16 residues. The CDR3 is CASSYSRGLYTGELFF. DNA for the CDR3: TGTGCCAGCAGTTACTCCAGGGGGCTGTACACCGGGGAGCTGTTTTTT.

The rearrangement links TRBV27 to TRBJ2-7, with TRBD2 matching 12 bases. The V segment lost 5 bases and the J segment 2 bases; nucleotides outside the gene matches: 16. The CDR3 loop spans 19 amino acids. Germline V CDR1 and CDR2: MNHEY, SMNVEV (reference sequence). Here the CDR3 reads CASSPTPGLAGKPPYEQYF. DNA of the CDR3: TGTGCCAGCAGTCCCACCCCAGGACTAGCGGGAAAACCACCCTACGAGCAGTACTTC.

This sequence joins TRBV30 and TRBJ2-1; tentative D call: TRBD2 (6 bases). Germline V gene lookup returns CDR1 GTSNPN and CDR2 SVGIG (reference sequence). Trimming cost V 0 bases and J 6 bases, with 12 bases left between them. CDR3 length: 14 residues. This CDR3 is CAWSVRTIGNEQFF. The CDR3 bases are TGTGCCTGGAGTGTAAGGACTATAGGCAATGAGCAGTTCTTC.

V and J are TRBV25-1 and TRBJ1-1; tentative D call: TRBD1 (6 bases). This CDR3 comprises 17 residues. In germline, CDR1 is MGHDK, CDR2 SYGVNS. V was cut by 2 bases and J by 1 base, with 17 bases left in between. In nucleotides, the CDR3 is TGTGCCAGCAGTGAACCACAGGGACCATATGGGAACACTGAAGCTTTCTTT. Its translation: CASSEPQGPYGNTEAFF.